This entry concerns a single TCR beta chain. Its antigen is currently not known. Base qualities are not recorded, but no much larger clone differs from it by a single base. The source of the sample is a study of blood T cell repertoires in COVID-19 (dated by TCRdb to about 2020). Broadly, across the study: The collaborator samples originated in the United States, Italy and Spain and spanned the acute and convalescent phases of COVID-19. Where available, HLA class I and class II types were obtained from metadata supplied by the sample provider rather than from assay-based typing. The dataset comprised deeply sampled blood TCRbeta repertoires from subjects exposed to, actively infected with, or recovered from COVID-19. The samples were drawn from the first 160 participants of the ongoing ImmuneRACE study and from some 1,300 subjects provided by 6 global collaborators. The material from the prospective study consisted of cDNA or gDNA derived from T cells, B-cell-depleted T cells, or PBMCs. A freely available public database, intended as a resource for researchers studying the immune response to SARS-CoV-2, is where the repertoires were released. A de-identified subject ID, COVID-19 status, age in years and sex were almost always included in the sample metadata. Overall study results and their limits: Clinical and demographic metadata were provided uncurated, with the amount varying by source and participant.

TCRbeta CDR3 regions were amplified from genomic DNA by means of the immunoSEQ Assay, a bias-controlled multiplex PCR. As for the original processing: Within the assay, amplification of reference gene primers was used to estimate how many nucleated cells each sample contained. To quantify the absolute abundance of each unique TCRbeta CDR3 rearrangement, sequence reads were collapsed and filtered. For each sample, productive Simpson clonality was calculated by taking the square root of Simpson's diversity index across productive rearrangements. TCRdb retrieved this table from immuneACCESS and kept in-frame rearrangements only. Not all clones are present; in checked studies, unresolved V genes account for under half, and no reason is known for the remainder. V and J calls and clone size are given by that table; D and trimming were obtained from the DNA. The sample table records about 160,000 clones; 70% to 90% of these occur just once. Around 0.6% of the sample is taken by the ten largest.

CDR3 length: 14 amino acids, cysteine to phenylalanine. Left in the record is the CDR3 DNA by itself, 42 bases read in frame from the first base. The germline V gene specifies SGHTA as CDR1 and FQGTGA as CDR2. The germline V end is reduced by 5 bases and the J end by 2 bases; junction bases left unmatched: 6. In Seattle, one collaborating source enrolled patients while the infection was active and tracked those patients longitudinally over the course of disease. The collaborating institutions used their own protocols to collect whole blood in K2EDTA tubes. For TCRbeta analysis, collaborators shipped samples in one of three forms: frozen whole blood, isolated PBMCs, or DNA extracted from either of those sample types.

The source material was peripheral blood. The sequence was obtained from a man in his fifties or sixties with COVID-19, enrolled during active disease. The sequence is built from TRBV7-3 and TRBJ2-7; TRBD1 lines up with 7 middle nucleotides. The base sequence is TGTGCCAGCAGCCCGGCGGACAGGCCCTACGAGCAGTACTTC. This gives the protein CASSPADRPYEQYF.